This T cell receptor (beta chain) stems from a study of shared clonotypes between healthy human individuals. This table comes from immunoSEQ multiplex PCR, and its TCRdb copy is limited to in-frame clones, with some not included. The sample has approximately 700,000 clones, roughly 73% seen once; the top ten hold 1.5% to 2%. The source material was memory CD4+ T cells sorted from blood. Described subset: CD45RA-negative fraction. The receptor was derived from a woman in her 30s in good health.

CDR3 sequence: CASSLSDTMNTEAFF. The CDR3, as DNA: TGTGCCAGCAGCTTGTCCGACACCATGAACACTGAAGCTTTCTTT. The rearrangement joins TRBV5-4 to TRBJ1-1; D uncertain. Germline CDR1 reads SGHNT; CDR2 reads YYREEE (reference sequence). The CDR3 has 15 amino acids. The V end was cut by 1 base, the J end by 0 bases, with 10 bases between.